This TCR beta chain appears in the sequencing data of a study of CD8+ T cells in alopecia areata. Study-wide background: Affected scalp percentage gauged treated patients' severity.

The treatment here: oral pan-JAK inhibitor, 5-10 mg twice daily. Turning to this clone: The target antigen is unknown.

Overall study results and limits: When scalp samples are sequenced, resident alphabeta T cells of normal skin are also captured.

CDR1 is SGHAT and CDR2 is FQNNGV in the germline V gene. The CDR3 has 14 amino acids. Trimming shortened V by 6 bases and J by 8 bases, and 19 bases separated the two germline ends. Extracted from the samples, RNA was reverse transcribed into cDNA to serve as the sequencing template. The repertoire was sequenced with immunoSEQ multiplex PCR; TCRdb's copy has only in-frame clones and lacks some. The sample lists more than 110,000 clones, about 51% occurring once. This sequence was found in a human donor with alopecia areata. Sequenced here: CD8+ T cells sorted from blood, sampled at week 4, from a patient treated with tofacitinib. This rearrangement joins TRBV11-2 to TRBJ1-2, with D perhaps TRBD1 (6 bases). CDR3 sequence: CASSPIGLQGGYTF. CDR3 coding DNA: TGTGCCAGCAGTCCCATCGGGCTCCAGGGGGGCTACACCTTC.